This T cell receptor beta chain was observed in a study of blood T cell repertoires in COVID-19. The overall study: From T cells, B-cell-depleted T cells, or PBMCs came the material, which was cDNA or gDNA.

V lost 1 base and J 10 bases, leaving 13 bases between the germline ends. This CDR3 contains 13 residues. In germline, CDR1 is SNHLY, CDR2 FYNNEI. This clone was seen a few times. Sequencing was performed with immunoSEQ multiplex PCR; in TCRdb, only in-frame clones are kept and a portion is missing. This sample has about 140,000 clones, with 75% to 85% found just once. This chain connects TRBV2 to TRBJ1-1; D remains ambiguous. Sequencing was carried out using peripheral blood. This clonotype was sampled from a man between 60 and 70 years old with acute or convalescent COVID-19. CDR3: CASSEGDTRLAFF. For the CDR3, the DNA is TGTGCCAGCAGTGAAGGAGACACCCGCCTAGCTTTCTTT.